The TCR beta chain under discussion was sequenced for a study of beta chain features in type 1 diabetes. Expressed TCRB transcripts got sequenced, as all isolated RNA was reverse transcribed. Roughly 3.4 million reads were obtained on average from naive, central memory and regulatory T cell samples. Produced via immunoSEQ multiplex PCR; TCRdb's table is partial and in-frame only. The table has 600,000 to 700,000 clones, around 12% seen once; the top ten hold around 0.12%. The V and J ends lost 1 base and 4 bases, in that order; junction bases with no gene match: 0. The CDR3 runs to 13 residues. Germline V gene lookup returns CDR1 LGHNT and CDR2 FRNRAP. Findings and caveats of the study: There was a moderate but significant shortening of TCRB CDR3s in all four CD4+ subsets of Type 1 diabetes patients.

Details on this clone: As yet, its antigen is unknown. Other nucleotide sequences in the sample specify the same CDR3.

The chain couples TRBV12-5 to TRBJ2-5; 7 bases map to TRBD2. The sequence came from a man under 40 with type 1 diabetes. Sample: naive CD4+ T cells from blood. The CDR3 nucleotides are TGTGCTAGTGGTTTGGGCGGGGGAGAGACCCAGTACTTC. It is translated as CASGLGGGETQYF.